This T cell receptor beta chain comes out of a study of blood T cell repertoires in COVID-19. Study overall: Some COVID-19 samples were acute and others convalescent; all came from the United States, Italy and Spain. PBMCs, B-cell-depleted T cells, or T cells provided the cDNA or gDNA that made up the material.

Assay used: immunoSEQ multiplex PCR; TCRdb lists only in-frame clones, some missing. The sample lists roughly 100,000 clones; roughly nine tenths were seen once. The V and J ends lost 3 bases and 4 bases respectively, with 13 bases between them. The CDR3 contains 15 residues. Germline V gene data show CDR1 as LNHDA and CDR2 as SQIVND (reference sequence). Sequences were obtained from peripheral blood. The rearrangement links TRBV19 to TRBJ1-5; D not certain. The source is a man in his fifties or sixties in a cohort sampled during active COVID-19. The CDR3 loop reads CASSISKTGNQPQHF. In DNA form, the CDR3 reads TGTGCCAGTAGTATCAGTAAGACGGGTAATCAGCCCCAGCATTTT.